This T cell receptor beta chain was observed in a study of immune aging and cytomegalovirus after organ transplant (dated by TCRdb to the early 2020s). Looking at the study overall: Every transplant recipient was given three-drug immunosuppression consisting of prednisone, tacrolimus, and mycophenolate.

Taken from cysteine to phenylalanine, the CDR3 has 16 residues. Only CDR3 DNA is held: 48 bases, read in frame from base 1. Trimming accounts for 1 base at V and 6 bases at J, while the number of junction bases matched to no gene is 7. Taken from the germline V gene, the CDR1 and CDR2 loops are SGHDN and FVKESK. This specimen's time point label, per the study, means: five sample-tagged time points from pre-transplant (day -1) to day 368 post-transplant, pooled. Thawed PBMC were stimulated for about 11 hours with a CMV IE-1 overlapping peptide library without transport inhibitors. After thawing, cells were rested overnight and were then stimulated in R10 medium with CD28/CD49d costimulation. The IE-1 peptide library was made up of 15-amino-acid peptides with 11-amino-acid overlaps. Samples from each time point were barcoded using BD Single-Cell Multiplexing Kit Sample Tags, then pooled and stained with oligo-conjugated anti-CD45RA and sorting antibodies. A BD FACSAria III was used to sort CMV-responsive CD8+CD137+ and CD4+CD154+ T cells at 4-way purity. Blood samples were drawn into EDTA vacutainers and processed by Ficoll gradient within 1-24 hours.

What the research found in general, with its limitations: TEMRA cells made up a larger share of large clones, and the seven largest clones (roughly 1,900 cells) gained aged and TEMRA cells while losing TCM cells. Following viremia, cells with an aged phenotype rose post-transplant no matter the clone size, with the increase showing up earlier in large clones (days 200-264) than in small clones. Because CD57 was not measured in the sequencing data, a conservative gene-based aging definition was used instead.

Remarks on this clonotype: This receptor's antigen is unknown. Base-call qualities are not available, and no considerably larger clone is one nucleotide away.

Library preparation employed single-cell sequencing. Sequenced on an Illumina NovaSeq 6000. For cell capture and library preparation, the team used the BD Rhapsody Targeted mRNA and AbSeq Reagent Kit in a microwell format. Libraries covered TCR, sample tags, AbSeq, and targeted mRNA from the Human T-Cell Expression Panel plus custom TOX and TOX2 primers. An Illumina NovaSeq was used to sequence the libraries. For the original study's pipeline: The analysis covered over 9,500 cells in total, of which fewer than 8,500 were CD8 T cells and 4494 were CD8 T cells with an identifiable TCR CDR3. The BD Rhapsody Targeted Analysis Pipeline, including V(D)J processing, was run on the Seven Bridges Genomics platform to process the raw data. Quality control, Sample Tag demultiplexing with Lex-BDSMK, clone identification with VDJ Explorer, and Seurat clustering were performed in SeqGeq 1.6.0. Clones comprising <1% of CD8 T cells were considered non-expanded; clones comprising >2.5% of the sample were considered clonal expansions. TCRdb trimmed the raw reads at Q25, called clones with MiXCR and kept productive beta chains. Rows are combined by CDR3 protein, so each entry shows the most common genes and DNA. The V and J calls were not made by the authors but by TCRdb's processing. This sample holds around 21,000 distinct CDR3 sequences; roughly 38% were observed only once. The ten largest clonotypes hold 20% to 30% of the sample.

The specimen comprised CMV peptide-activated CD4+ and CD8+ T cells sorted from blood, sampled at five time points, pooled. The sample's cell subset or site label, in plain terms: sorted CD8+CD137+ and CD4+CD154+ T cells after 11 to 13 h CMV IE-1 peptide stimulation. The chain is made from TRBV14 and TRBJ2-5; 11 nucleotides in the junction match TRBD1. The clonotype originates from a female donor who had a heart transplant and CMV viremia. CDR3 region: CASSQGKGQGGQTQYF. The base sequence is TGTGCCAGCAGCCAAGGAAAGGGACAGGGGGGCCAGACCCAGTACTTC.